The TCR beta chain under discussion was sequenced for a study of blood T cell repertoires in COVID-19. Study-wide context: Samples of COVID-19 (acute and convalescent) were obtained from the United States, Italy and Spain. The cDNA or gDNA used as material had been derived from T cells, B-cell-depleted T cells, or PBMCs.

TCRdb's table, derived via immunoSEQ multiplex PCR, lists solely in-frame clones and lacks some. The sample contains around 250,000 clones, approximately 90% of which appear only once. After removal of 2 bases from V and 4 bases from J, the junction contained 7 bases not matched to a gene. CDR3 length: 15 amino acids. The V gene's germline CDR1 is MNHEY and CDR2 SVGEGT. Sample: PBMCs or T cells enriched from blood (not recorded which). The origin of this receptor is a man aged 18 to 29 who had recovered from COVID-19. The chain recombines TRBV6-2 or TRBV6-3 with TRBJ1-2; 7 positions match TRBD1. CDR3 sequence: CASSYPWDSPYGYTF. The CDR3 region has the DNA TGTGCCAGCAGTTACCCCTGGGACAGCCCCTATGGCTACACCTTC.